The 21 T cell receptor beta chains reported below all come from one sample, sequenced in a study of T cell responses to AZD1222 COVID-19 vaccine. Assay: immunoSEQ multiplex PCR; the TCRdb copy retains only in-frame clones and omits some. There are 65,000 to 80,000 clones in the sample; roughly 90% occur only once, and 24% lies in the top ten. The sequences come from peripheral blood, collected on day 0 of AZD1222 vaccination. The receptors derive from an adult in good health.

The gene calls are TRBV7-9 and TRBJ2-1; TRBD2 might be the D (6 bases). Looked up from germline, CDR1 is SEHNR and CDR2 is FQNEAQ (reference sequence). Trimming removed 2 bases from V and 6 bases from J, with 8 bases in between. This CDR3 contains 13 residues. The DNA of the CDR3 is TGTGCCAGCAGCTTACTAGCGCCCAATGAGCAGTTCTTC. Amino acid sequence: CASSLLAPNEQFF.

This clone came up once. The CDR3 DNA reads TGTGCCAGCAGTTTCCAGGGGGACACCGCCTGGGAGCAGTACTTC. This translates into CASSFQGDTAWEQYF. The chain combines TRBV6-6 with TRBJ2-7, with 7 bases matching TRBD1. The CDR3 is 15 residues long. CDR1 MNHNY and CDR2 SVGAGI come from the germline V gene (reference sequence). V was clipped by 4 bases and J by 7 bases; unmatched bases: 13.

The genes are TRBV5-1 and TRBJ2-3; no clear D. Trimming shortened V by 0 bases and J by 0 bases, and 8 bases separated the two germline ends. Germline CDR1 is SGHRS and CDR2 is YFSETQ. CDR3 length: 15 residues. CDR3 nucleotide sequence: TGCGCCAGCAGCTTGGCAGTAGTGAGCACAGATACGCAGTATTTT. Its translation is CASSLAVVSTDTQYF.

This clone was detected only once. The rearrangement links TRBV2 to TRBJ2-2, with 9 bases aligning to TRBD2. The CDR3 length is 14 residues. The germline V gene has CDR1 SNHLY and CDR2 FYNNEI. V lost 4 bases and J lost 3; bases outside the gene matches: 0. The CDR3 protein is CASSGLADTGELFF. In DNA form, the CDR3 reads TGTGCCAGCAGTGGACTAGCGGACACCGGGGAGCTGTTTTTT.

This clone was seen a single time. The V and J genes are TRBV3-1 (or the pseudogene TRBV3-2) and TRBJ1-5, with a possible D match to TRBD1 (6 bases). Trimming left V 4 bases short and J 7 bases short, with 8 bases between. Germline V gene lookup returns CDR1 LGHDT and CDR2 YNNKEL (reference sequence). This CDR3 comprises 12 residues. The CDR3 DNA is TGTGCCAGCAGCCGAACAGGGCAGCCCCAGCATTTT. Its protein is CASSRTGQPQHF.

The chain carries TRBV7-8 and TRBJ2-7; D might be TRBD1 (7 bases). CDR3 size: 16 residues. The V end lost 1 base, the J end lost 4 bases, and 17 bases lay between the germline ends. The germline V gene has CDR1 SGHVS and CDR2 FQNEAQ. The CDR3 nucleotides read TGTGCCAGCAGCTTAGGCGCCCCCAGGGGGGCGTACGAGCAGTACTTC. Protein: CASSLGAPRGAYEQYF.

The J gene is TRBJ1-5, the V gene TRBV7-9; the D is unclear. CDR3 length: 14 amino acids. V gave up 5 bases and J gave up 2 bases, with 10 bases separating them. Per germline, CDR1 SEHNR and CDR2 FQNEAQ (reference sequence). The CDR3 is CASSREGRNQPQHF. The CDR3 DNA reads TGTGCCAGCAGCCGGGAGGGTCGCAATCAGCCCCAGCATTTT.

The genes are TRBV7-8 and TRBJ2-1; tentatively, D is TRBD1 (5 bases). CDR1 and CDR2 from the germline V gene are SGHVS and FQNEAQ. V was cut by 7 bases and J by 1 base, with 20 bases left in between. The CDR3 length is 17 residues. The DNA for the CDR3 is TGTGCCAGCACCTATCTAACCGGACATTTTTCCTACAATGAGCAGTTCTTC. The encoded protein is CASTYLTGHFSYNEQFF.

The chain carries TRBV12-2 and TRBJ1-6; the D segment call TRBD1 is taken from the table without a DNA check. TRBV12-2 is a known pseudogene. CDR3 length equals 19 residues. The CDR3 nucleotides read TGTGCAAGTCGCTCAACACTTAAGGGCACAGGACGAGGAAATTCACCCCTCCACTTT. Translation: CASRSTLKGTGRGNSPLHF.

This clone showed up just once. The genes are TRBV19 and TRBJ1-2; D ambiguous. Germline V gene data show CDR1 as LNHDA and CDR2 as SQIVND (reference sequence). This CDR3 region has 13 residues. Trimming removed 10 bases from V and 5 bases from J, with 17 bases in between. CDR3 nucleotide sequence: TGTGCCACTAAGCCGGCTGGTTATTATGGCTACACCTTC. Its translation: CATKPAGYYGYTF.

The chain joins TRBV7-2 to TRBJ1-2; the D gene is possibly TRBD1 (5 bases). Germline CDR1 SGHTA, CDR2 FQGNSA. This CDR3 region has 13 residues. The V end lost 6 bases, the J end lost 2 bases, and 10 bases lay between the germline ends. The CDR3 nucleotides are TGTGCCAGCAGACGGGACGGAAACTATGGCTACACCTTC. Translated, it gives CASRRDGNYGYTF.

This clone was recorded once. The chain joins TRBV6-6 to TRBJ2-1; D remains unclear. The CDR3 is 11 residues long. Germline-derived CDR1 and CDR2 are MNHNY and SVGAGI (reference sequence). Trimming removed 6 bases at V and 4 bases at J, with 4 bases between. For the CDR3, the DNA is TGTGCCAGCAGGACGTACAATGAGCAGTTCTTC. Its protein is CASRTYNEQFF.

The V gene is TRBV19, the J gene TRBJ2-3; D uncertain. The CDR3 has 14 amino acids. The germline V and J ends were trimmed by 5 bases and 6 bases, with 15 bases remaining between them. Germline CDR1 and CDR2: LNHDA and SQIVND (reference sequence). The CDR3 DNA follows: TGTGCCAGTAGTCCTATGGGCGGTGCGGATACGCAGTATTTT. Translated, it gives CASSPMGGADTQYF.

CDR3 region: CASGPMGPILANEQFF. The CDR3 nucleotides read TGTGCTAGTGGTCCAATGGGACCCATACTAGCGAATGAGCAGTTCTTC. The chain couples TRBV12-5 to TRBJ2-1; the match to TRBD2 covers 7 bases. Germline V gene data show CDR1 as LGHNT and CDR2 as FRNRAP. J was trimmed by 7 bases and V by 5 bases; bases with no gene match: 14. This CDR3 spans 16 amino acids.

The CDR3 loop is CAWIQEDRDRASCSNQPQHF. The DNA of the CDR3 is TGTGCCTGGATCCAGGAGGACCGGGACAGGGCCTCCTGCAGCAATCAGCCCCAGCATTTT. This chain uses TRBV30 with TRBJ1-5; 9 nucleotides align to TRBD1. V was pared by 4 bases and J by 1 base, with 20 bases of the junction left unmatched. The V gene's germline CDR1 is GTSNPN and CDR2 SVGIG (reference sequence). The CDR3 is made up of 20 amino acids. The full variable domain, with the rest looked up from reference TRBV30 and TRBJ1-5, is SQTIHQWPATLVQPVGSPLSLECTVEGTSNPNLYWYRQAAGRGLQLLFYSVGIGQISSEVPQNLSASRPQDRQFILSSKKLLLSDSGFYLCAWIQEDRDRASCSNQPQHFGDGTRLSIL.

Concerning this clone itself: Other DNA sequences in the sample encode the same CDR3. The CDR3 DNA sequence: TGTGCCAGCAGCCCCGCCCTAGGGGCCCAAGAGACCCAGTACTTC. Residues: CASSPALGAQETQYF. V usage is TRBV5-6 and J usage is TRBJ2-5, with D possibly matching TRBD1 (5 bases). Germline loops: CDR1 SGHDT, CDR2 YYEEEE. V lost 4 bases, J lost 1 base, and 14 bases lay in between. The length of the CDR3 is 15 residues.

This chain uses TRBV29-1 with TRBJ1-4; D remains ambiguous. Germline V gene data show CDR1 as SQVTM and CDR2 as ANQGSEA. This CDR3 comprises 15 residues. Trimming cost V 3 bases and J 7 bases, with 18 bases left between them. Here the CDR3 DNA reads TGCAGCGTTGAGTCGCTCGGGGAAGGGTCTGAAAAACTGTTTTTT. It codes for CSVESLGEGSEKLFF.

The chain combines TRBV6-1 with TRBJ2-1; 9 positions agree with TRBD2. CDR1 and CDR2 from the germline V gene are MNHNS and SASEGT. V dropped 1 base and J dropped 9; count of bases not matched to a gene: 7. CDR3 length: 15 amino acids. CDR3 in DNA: TGTGCCAGCAGTGAAGTGGGTAGCGGGAGAGGTGAGCAGTTCTTC. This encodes CASSEVGSGRGEQFF.

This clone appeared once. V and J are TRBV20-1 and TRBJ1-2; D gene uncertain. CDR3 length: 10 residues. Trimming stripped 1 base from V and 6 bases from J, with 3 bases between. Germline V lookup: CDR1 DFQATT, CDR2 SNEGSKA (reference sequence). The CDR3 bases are TGCAGTGCTAGAGCGGATGGCTACACCTTC. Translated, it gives CSARADGYTF.

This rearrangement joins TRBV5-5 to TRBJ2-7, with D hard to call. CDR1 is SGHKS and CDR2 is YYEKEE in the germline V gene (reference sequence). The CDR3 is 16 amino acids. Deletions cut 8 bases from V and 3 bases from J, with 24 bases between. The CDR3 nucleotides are TGTGCCAGAACCCAGCTTGAGGCTCGCACCCTCTACGAGCAGTACTTC. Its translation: CARTQLEARTLYEQYF.

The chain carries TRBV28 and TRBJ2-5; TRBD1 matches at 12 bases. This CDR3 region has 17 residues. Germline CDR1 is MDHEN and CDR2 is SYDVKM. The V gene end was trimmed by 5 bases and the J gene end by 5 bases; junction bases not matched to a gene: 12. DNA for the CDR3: TGTGCCAGCAGTCGGGACAGGGGGCCCGGAGTGGTGGAGACCCAGTACTTC. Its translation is CASSRDRGPGVVETQYF.